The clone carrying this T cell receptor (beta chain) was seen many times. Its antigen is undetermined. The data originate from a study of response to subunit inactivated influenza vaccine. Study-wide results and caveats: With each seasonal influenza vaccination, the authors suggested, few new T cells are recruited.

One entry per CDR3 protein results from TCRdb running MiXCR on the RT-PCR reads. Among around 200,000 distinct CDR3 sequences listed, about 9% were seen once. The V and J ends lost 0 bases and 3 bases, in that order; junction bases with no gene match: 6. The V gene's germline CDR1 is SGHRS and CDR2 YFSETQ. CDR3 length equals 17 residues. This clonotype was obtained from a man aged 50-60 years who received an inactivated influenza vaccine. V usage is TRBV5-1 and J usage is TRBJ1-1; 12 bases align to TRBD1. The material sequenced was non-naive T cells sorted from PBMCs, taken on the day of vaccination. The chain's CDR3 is CASSLGGTGGPYTEAFF. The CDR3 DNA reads TGCGCCAGCAGCTTGGGCGGGACAGGGGGCCCCTACACTGAAGCTTTCTTT.